The clone carrying this T cell receptor (beta chain) was recorded many times. Its specificity is not known. TCRdb re-called the 5' RACE reads with MiXCR, one entry per CDR3 protein. There are some 600,000 distinct CDR3 sequences in the sample; about 7.6% occur only once, and approximately 1.5% lies in the top ten. V lost 1 base to trimming and J lost 5 bases; unmatched junction nucleotides: 5. Germline assignment: CDR1 KGHDR and CDR2 SFDVKD. The CDR3 is 15 amino acids. This sample stems from a study of identical twins. Study outcomes and limitations: Within beta out-of-frame sequences, the excess sharing observed between twins was weaker. There were fewer insertions in abundant cord blood beta clonotypes, but memory repertoires showed no such pattern. Models underestimated TCR alpha sharing (out-of-frame) in monozygotic twins.

The same specimen was also included in a second study, on yellow fever vaccine responses in identical twins.

This chain links TRBV24-1 with TRBJ2-5; the match to TRBD1 covers 8 bases. The clonotype originates from a woman aged 18-29 years in good health. What was sequenced was PBMCs. This chain's CDR3 is CATSDFGQGRETQYF. The CDR3 region has the DNA TGTGCCACCAGTGATTTTGGACAGGGTCGGGAGACCCAGTACTTC.